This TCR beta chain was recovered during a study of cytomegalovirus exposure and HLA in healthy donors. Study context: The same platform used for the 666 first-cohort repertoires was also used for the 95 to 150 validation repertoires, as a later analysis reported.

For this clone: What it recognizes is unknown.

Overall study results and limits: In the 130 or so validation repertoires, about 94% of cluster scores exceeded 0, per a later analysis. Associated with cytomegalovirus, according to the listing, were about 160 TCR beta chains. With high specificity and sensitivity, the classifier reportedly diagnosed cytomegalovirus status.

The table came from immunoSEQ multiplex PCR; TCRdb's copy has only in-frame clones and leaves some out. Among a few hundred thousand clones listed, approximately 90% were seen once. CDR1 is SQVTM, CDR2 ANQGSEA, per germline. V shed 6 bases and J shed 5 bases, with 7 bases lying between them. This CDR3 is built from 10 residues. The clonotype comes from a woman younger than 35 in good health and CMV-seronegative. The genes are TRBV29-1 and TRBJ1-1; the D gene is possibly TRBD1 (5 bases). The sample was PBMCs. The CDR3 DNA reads TGCAGCGTAGGGGCGACTGAAGCTTTCTTT. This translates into CSVGATEAFF.